The rows below give T cell receptor beta chains drawn from one sample of a study of shared clonotypes between healthy human individuals. Generated by immunoSEQ multiplex PCR, the TCRdb table keeps only in-frame clones and is missing some. The sample yields over 2 million clones, roughly 92% seen once. The specimen sequenced was naive CD4+ T cells from PBMCs. All receptors come from a man aged 18 to 29 in good health. Some clones in this sample may be carry-over from other donors' samples. CDR3s include the opening cysteine and the closing phenylalanine or tryptophan. The D gene is left open where the match is weak. Clone size appears in some rows only: once, few, many, or a class for an expanded clone.

>TRBD1|TRBJ2-7|TRBV15|.
CATSILGQGNVEQYF
TGTGCCACCAGCATTCTGGGACAGGGGAATGTCGAGCAGTACTTC
>.|TRBJ1-5|TRBV4-1|once
CASSQEPGLSNQPQHF
TGCGCCAGCAGCCAAGAGCCAGGCCTTAGCAATCAGCCCCAGCATTTT
>.|TRBJ1-1|TRBV4-3|.
CASSQLNTEAFF
TGCGCCAGCAGCCAGCTCAACACTGAAGCTTTCTTT
>.|TRBJ2-1|TRBV10-2|.
CASSEQLLSQASYNEQFF
TGCGCCAGCAGTGAACAACTATTATCACAGGCTTCCTACAATGAGCAGTTCTTC
>TRBD2|TRBJ2-1|TRBV5-1|.
CASSLIVAGGPKDEQFF
TGCGCCAGCAGCTTGATAGTAGCGGGAGGGCCCAAAGATGAGCAGTTCTTC
>.|TRBJ1-5|TRBV6-5|.
CASRKTGTGNQPQHF
TGTGCCAGCAGAAAGACAGGAACAGGCAATCAGCCCCAGCATTTT
>.|TRBJ1-4|TRBV6-5|.
CASSYSGGYREKLFF
TGTGCCAGCAGTTACTCGGGGGGCTATCGGGAAAAACTGTTTTTT
>.|TRBJ2-1|TRBV19|once
CASSWGSYNEQFF
TGTGCCAGTAGCTGGGGGTCCTACAATGAGCAGTTCTTC
>.|TRBJ2-2|TRBV29-1|.
CSVGSPRGGELFF
TGCAGCGTAGGGAGTCCTAGGGGCGGGGAGCTGTTTTTT
>TRBD2|TRBJ2-4|TRBV4-1|once
CASSQPLAGGAKNIQYF
TGCGCCAGCAGCCAACCTCTAGCGGGAGGAGCCAAAAACATTCAGTACTTC
>.|TRBJ2-2|TRBV7-9|.
CASSLGVTNTGELFF
TGTGCCAGCAGCTTGGGAGTGACGAACACCGGGGAGCTGTTTTTT
>.|TRBJ1-1|TRBV6-1|.
CASSERGLENTEAFF
TGTGCCAGCAGTGAAAGGGGCTTGGAGAACACTGAAGCTTTCTTT
>.|TRBJ1-1|TRBV7-2|.
CASSSPGYEAFF
TGTGCCAGCAGCTCGCCTGGGTATGAAGCTTTCTTT
>.|TRBJ2-3|TRBV28|.
CASNRGAGTDTQYF
TGTGCCAGCAATCGAGGGGCTGGCACAGATACGCAGTATTTT
>.|TRBJ1-2|TRBV19|.
CASTTDTYGYTF
TGTGCCAGTACTACGGATACCTATGGCTACACCTTC
>.|TRBJ2-1|TRBV7-2|.
CASSPGTRSSYNEQFF
TGTGCCAGCAGCCCAGGGACCAGGAGCTCCTACAATGAGCAGTTCTTC
>TRBD2|TRBJ2-3|TRBV10-1|.
CASSGSGLAGTDTQYF
TGCGCCAGCAGTGGCTCAGGACTAGCCGGCACAGATACGCAGTATTTT
>TRBD2|TRBJ2-7|TRBV28|.
CASRAGTSGRYEQYF
TGTGCCAGCAGGGCCGGGACTAGCGGGAGGTACGAGCAGTACTTC
>.|TRBJ2-2|TRBV11-3|.
CASSSDGTGTGELFF
TGTGCCAGCAGCTCGGACGGAACGGGGACCGGGGAGCTGTTTTTT
>.|TRBJ1-1|TRBV10-3|.
CAISDPRRLGAFF
TGTGCCATCAGTGACCCCAGACGCCTCGGGGCTTTCTTT
>.|TRBJ1-5|TRBV11-2|.
CASSLDGRASNQPQHF
TGTGCCAGCAGCTTAGACGGCAGGGCCTCCAATCAGCCCCAGCATTTT
>.|TRBJ1-5|TRBV28|.
CASSLSERAINQPQHF
TGTGCCAGCAGTTTATCGGAAAGGGCGATCAATCAGCCCCAGCATTTT
>TRBD1|TRBJ2-7|TRBV15|.
CATSRDLGQGSYEQYF
TGTGCCACCAGCAGGGATCTAGGACAGGGGTCCTACGAGCAGTACTTC
>.|TRBJ1-1|TRBV19|once
CASRWAGDTEAFF
TGTGCCAGTAGATGGGCAGGGGACACTGAAGCTTTCTTT
>.|TRBJ2-2|TRBV19|.
CASSTPLGALFF
TGTGCCAGTAGTACCCCCTTAGGTGCGCTGTTTTTT
>.|TRBJ1-2|TRBV4-1|.
CASSQGLRKLGYGYTF
TGCGCCAGCAGCCAAGGGCTCCGGAAACTCGGCTATGGCTACACCTTC
>.|TRBJ1-3|TRBV30|once
CAWRGSSGNTIYF
TGTGCCTGGAGGGGGTCATCTGGAAACACCATATATTTT
>.|TRBJ2-5|TRBV6-1|once
CASSISGETQYF
TGTGCCAGCTCAATAAGTGGGGAGACCCAGTACTTC
>.|TRBJ1-1|TRBV5-1|.
CASSSSVNTEAFF
TGCGCCAGCAGCTCGAGCGTGAACACTGAAGCTTTCTTT
>.|TRBJ2-5|TRBV4-2|.
CASSQFSSRVSETQYF
TGTGCCAGCAGCCAATTCTCCAGCCGGGTTTCGGAGACCCAGTACTTC
>TRBD1|TRBJ2-5|TRBV28|.
CASSPYRGQETQYF
TGTGCCAGCAGTCCGTACAGGGGTCAAGAGACCCAGTACTTC
>TRBD1|TRBJ2-2|TRBV6-5|once
CASSYPTGVNTGELFF
TGTGCCAGCAGCTACCCGACAGGGGTGAACACCGGGGAGCTGTTTTTT
>.|TRBJ2-7|TRBV7-9|.
CASSLAGQSEQYF
TGTGCCAGCAGCTTAGCGGGACAAAGCGAGCAGTACTTC
>TRBD2|TRBJ2-3|TRBV5-1|.
CASKTTSGTGTDTQYF
TGCGCCAGCAAGACGACTAGCGGGACTGGCACAGATACGCAGTATTTT
>.|TRBJ2-1|TRBV7-2|.
CASSLILADNEQFF
TGTGCCAGCAGCTTAATCCTAGCAGACAATGAGCAGTTCTTC
>.|TRBJ2-6|TRBV18|.
CASSPLTSLVGVANVLTF
TGTGCCAGCTCACCATTAACATCTCTGGTGGGGGTTGCCAACGTCCTGACTTTC
>TRBD2|TRBJ2-2|TRBV27|.
CASRRLAPTGELFF
TGTGCCAGCAGGAGACTAGCGCCCACCGGGGAGCTGTTTTTT
>.|TRBJ2-7|TRBV14|.
CASSQVFYEQYF
TGTGCCAGCAGCCAAGTTTTTTACGAGCAGTACTTC